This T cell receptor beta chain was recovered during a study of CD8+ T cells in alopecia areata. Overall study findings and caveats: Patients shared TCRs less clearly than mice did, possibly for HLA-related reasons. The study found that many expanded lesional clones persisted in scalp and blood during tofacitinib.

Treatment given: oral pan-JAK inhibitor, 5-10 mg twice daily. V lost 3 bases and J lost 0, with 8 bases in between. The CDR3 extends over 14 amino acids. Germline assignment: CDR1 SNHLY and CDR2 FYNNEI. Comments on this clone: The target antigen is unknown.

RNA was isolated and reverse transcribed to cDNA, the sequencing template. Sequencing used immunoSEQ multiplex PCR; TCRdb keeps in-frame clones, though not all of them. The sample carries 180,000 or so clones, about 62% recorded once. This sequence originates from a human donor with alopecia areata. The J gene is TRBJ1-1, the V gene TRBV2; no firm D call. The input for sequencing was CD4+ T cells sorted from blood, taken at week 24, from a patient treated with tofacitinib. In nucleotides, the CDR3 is TGTGCCAGCAGTGAGGAAACCATGAACACTGAAGCTTTCTTT. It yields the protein CASSEETMNTEAFF.